A single T cell receptor (beta chain) is shown here with its context. What antigen it recognizes has not been identified. No much larger clone is present one base from it, and per-base qualities are unavailable. The immunoSEQ Assay, a bias-controlled multiplex PCR, was used to amplify TCRbeta CDR3 regions from genomic DNA. As for the authors' bioinformatics: Nucleated cell counts per sample were estimated from amplification of reference gene primers within the assay. To quantify the absolute abundance of each unique TCRbeta CDR3 rearrangement, sequence reads were collapsed and filtered. For each sample, productive Simpson clonality was calculated as the square root of Simpson's diversity index across productive rearrangements. TCRdb stores this immuneACCESS table with in-frame sequences only. Part of the clones is absent; in the studies checked, under half of the shortfall reflects unresolved V genes, and no reason is known for the rest. For V, J and clone size, that table is used; D and trimming come from the DNA. In this sample the table shows hundreds of thousands of clones, about 87% of which occur a single time. The ten largest clones capture 8.6% of the sample.

The record originates from a study of blood T cell repertoires in COVID-19 (dated by TCRdb to 2018 to 2021). General notes on the study: The collaborator samples originated in the United States, Italy and Spain and spanned the acute and convalescent phases of COVID-19. The material from the prospective study consisted of cDNA or gDNA derived from T cells, B-cell-depleted T cells, or PBMCs. Subjects who had been exposed to COVID-19, were actively infected with it, or had recovered from it provided the deeply sampled blood TCRbeta repertoires that made up the dataset. The repertoires were released in a freely available public database intended as a resource for research on the immune response to SARS-CoV-2. Samples were obtained from the ongoing ImmuneRACE study (first 160 participants) and from 1,254 subjects provided by 6 global collaborators. A de-identified subject ID, COVID-19 status, age in years and sex were almost always included in the sample metadata. Where available, HLA class I and class II types were obtained from metadata supplied by the sample provider rather than from assay-based typing. Overall results and qualifications from the work: Clinical and demographic metadata were provided uncurated, with the amount varying by source and participant.

From the cysteine up to the phenylalanine, the CDR3 has a length of 16 residues. Left in the record is the CDR3 DNA by itself, 48 bases read in frame from the first base. According to the germline V gene, CDR1 reads MDHEN and CDR2 reads SYDVKM. Trimming at the junction amounts to 8 bases on V and 7 bases on J, and the germline ends lie 23 bases apart. Collaborating institutions collected whole blood in K2EDTA tubes following their own protocols. For TCRbeta analysis, collaborators shipped samples in one of three forms: frozen whole blood, isolated PBMCs, or DNA extracted from either of those sample types.

Sequenced: peripheral blood. This TCR was sampled from a human donor in a cohort sampled during active COVID-19. This receptor chain uses TRBV28 and TRBJ1-4, with the D gene too uncertain to name. The DNA sequence follows: TGTGCCAGCCGACCCCCCTCTTTGCAACTAATTGAAAAACTGTTTTTT. It specifies CASRPPSLQLIEKLFF.